These 15 T cell receptor beta chains were sequenced from one sample in a study of blood T cell repertoires in COVID-19. The assay was immunoSEQ multiplex PCR, and TCRdb's table has in-frame clones only and misses some. The repertoire includes fewer than 250,000 clones, about 88% of them detected once, and less than 2% sits in the top ten. The sample comprised peripheral blood. Receptors originate from a man in his sixties or seventies with acute or convalescent COVID-19.

This chain joins TRBV4-2 and TRBJ2-3; D perhaps matches TRBD1 (8 bases). This CDR3 is built from 20 residues. CDR1 and CDR2 from the germline V gene are LGHNA and YNFKEQ. Trimming cost V 0 bases and J 5 bases, with 27 bases left between them. The CDR3, as DNA: TGTGCCAGCAGCCAAGATCCCAGGGGGCCTTTAAGCGGGATGGGAGATACGCAGTATTTT. Its protein is CASSQDPRGPLSGMGDTQYF.

This chain connects TRBV5-1 to TRBJ2-2, with 8 positions matching TRBD2. V lost 1 base to trimming and J lost 5 bases; unmatched junction nucleotides: 7. Germline values: CDR1 SGHRS, CDR2 YFSETQ. This CDR3 is built from 16 residues. The CDR3 region has the DNA TGCGCCAGCAGCTTGCAAGCGGGAGTAGTTACCGGGGAGCTGTTTTTT. This translates into CASSLQAGVVTGELFF.

Here the CDR3 reads CASSLLGTSSGELFF. DNA for the CDR3: TGTGCCAGCAGCTTATTAGGGACTAGCAGCGGGGAGCTGTTTTTT. V and J are TRBV7-3 and TRBJ2-2; 9 nucleotides align to TRBD2. Losses at the gene ends were 2 bases for V and 7 bases for J; bases not matched to a gene: 5. Germline CDR1 SGHTA, CDR2 FQGTGA. This CDR3 has 15 amino acids.

The chain carries TRBV2 and TRBJ2-2; possible D gene TRBD1, 7 bases. Trimming took off 10 bases at V and 7 bases at J, with 16 bases between the two ends. This CDR3 is built from 13 residues. In germline, CDR1 is SNHLY, CDR2 FYNNEI. The CDR3 region has the DNA TGTGCCACATCATATCAGGGGGGCGGGGAGCTGTTTTTT. As protein: CATSYQGGGELFF. Supplemented by reference TRBV2 and TRBJ2-2, the full variable domain reads EPEVTQTPSHQVTQMGQEVILRCVPISNHLYFYWYRQILGQKVEFLVSFYNNEISEKSEIFDDQFSVERPDGSNFTLKIRSTKLEDSAMYFCATSYQGGGELFFGEGSRLTVL.

This clone was recorded once. The rearrangement uses TRBV5-5 and TRBJ2-1; 10 bases are shared with TRBD2. The CDR3 loop spans 15 amino acids. The V gene end was trimmed by 5 bases and the J gene end by 6 bases; junction bases not matched to a gene: 8. Germline CDR1 SGHKS, CDR2 YYEKEE (reference sequence). CDR3 sequence: CASRLAGDSSNEQFF. CDR3 coding DNA: TGTGCCAGCAGGCTAGCGGGAGACTCTTCCAATGAGCAGTTCTTC.

The rearrangement uses TRBV14 and TRBJ1-4; D not certain. Trimming left V 0 bases short and J 0 bases short, with 8 bases between. Germline CDR1 and CDR2: SGHDN and FVKESK. The CDR3 consists of 16 residues. CDR3 region: CASSQEIAATNEKLFF. In DNA, the CDR3 is TGTGCCAGCAGCCAAGAAATCGCAGCAACTAATGAAAAACTGTTTTTT.

The chain links TRBV24-1 to TRBJ2-2; the match to TRBD1 covers 7 bases. Germline values: CDR1 KGHDR, CDR2 SFDVKD. This CDR3 has 18 residues. Germline trimming cut 4 bases from V and 0 bases from J; bases unmatched to any gene: 10. The CDR3: CATSDPRLQGTNTGELFF. CDR3 DNA sequence: TGTGCCACCAGTGACCCTCGATTACAGGGGACGAACACCGGGGAGCTGTTTTTT.

The V call is TRBV6-5, the J call TRBJ1-4; possible D gene TRBD1, 5 bases. V lost 7 bases and J 4 bases, leaving 16 bases between the germline ends. This CDR3 has 15 residues. The germline CDR1 and CDR2 sequences are MNHEY and SVGAGI. CDR3 sequence reads: CASIAPGGVNEKLFF. CDR3 nucleotide sequence: TGTGCCAGCATAGCCCCCGGGGGAGTTAATGAAAAACTGTTTTTT.

The chain carries TRBV5-5 and TRBJ2-1, with 10 bases matching TRBD2. This CDR3 region has 16 residues. With V trimmed by 0 bases and J by 4 bases, 4 bases remained unmatched. Germline V gene data show CDR1 as SGHKS and CDR2 as YYEKEE (reference sequence). This CDR3 is CASSLVGTSAYNEQFF. The CDR3 DNA reads TGTGCCAGCAGCTTGGTCGGGACTAGCGCGTACAATGAGCAGTTCTTC.

The rearrangement joins TRBV24-1 to TRBJ1-2; D call uncertain. Germline-derived CDR1 and CDR2 are KGHDR and SFDVKD. V shed 3 bases and J shed 8 bases, with 6 bases lying between them. This CDR3 comprises 11 residues. In nucleotides, the CDR3 is TGTGCCACCAGTGATAGGGAGGGCTACACCTTC. It encodes CATSDREGYTF.

V and J are TRBV3-1 (or the pseudogene TRBV3-2) and TRBJ2-3; 8 positions agree with TRBD2. Germline V gene sequence: CDR1 LGHDT, CDR2 YNNKEL (reference sequence). The CDR3 covers 14 residues. The trim removed 5 bases at V and 8 bases at J, leaving 9 bases unmatched. The CDR3 DNA reads TGTGCCAGCAGCTCCCTCGGGGGGGGGATTACGCAGTATTTT. Encoded protein: CASSSLGGGITQYF.

The V and J genes are TRBV7-9 and TRBJ1-1; 8 bases are shared with TRBD1. V gave up 5 bases and J gave up 11 bases; unmatched junction bases: 4. This CDR3 comprises 11 residues. The V gene's germline CDR1 is SEHNR and CDR2 FQNEAQ (reference sequence). CDR3 bases: TGTGCCAGCAGCCCCGGGACAGGTGCTTTCTTT. Translation gives CASSPGTGAFF.

This chain links TRBV5-1 with TRBJ2-7; D is unresolved. V was trimmed by 4 bases and J by 0 bases, leaving 8 bases between them. The CDR3 length is 13 residues. Germline V CDR1 and CDR2: SGHRS, YFSETQ. CDR3 in amino acids: CASSTVNSYEQYF. CDR3 bases: TGCGCCAGCAGCACAGTCAACTCCTACGAGCAGTACTTC.

The V call is TRBV6-2 or TRBV6-3, the J call TRBJ2-7; D gene uncertain. The CDR3 contains 14 residues. Germline-derived CDR1 and CDR2 are MNHEY and SVGEGT. With 0 bases removed from V and 3 bases from J, the gap between germline ends came to 9 bases. As DNA, the CDR3 is TGTGCCAGCAGTTACTCGATTACTGGCTACGAGCAGTACTTC. Translated, it gives CASSYSITGYEQYF.

This chain joins TRBV6-5 and TRBJ2-7, with D possibly being TRBD2 (5 bases). The CDR3 sequence is 14 residues long. Trimming left V 10 bases short and J 2 bases short, with 18 bases between. Looked up from germline, CDR1 is MNHEY and CDR2 is SVGAGI. The DNA of the CDR3 is TGTGCCACAGCGGTTAGGTGGCCTCCCTACGAGCAGTACTTC. Its protein is CATAVRWPPYEQYF.